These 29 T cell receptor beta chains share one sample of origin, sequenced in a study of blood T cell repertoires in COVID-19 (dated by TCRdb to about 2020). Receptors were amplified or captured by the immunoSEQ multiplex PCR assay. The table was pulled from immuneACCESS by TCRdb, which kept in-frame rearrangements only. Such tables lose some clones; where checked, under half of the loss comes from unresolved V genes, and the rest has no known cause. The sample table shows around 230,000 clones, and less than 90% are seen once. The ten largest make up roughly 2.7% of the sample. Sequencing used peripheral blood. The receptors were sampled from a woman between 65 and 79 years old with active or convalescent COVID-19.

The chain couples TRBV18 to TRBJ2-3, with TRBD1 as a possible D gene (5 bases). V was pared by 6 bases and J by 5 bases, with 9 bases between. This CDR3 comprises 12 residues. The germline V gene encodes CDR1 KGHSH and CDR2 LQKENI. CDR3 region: CASSLREDTQYF. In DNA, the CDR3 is TGTGCCAGCTCCCTCAGGGAAGATACGCAGTATTTT.

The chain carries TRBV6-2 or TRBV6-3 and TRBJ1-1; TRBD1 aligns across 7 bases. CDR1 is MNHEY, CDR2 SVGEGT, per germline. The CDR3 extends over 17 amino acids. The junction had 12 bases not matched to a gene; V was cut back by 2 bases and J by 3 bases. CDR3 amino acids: CASSYPTDRVRYTEAFF. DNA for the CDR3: TGTGCCAGCAGTTACCCTACCGACAGGGTCCGTTACACTGAAGCTTTCTTT.

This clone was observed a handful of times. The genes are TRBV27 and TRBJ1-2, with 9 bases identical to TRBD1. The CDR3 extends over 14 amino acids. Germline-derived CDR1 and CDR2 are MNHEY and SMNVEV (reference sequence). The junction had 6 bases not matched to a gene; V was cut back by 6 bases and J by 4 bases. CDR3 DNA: TGTGCCAGCAGCTTCGGACAGGGGAGCTATGGCTACACCTTC. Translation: CASSFGQGSYGYTF.

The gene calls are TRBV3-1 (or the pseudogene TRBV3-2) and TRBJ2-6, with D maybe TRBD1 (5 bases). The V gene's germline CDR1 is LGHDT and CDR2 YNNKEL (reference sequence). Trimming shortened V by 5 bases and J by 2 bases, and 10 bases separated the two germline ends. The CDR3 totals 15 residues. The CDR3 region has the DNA TGTGCCAGCAGCGAAACAGGAGCTGGGGCCAACGTCCTGACTTTC. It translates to CASSETGAGANVLTF.

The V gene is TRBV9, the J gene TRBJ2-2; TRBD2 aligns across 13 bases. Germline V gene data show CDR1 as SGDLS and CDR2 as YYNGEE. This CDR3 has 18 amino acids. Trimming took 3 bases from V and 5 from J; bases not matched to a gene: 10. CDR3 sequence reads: CASSAPTGTSGETGELFF. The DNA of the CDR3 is TGTGCCAGCAGCGCACCAACCGGGACTAGCGGGGAAACCGGGGAGCTGTTTTTT.

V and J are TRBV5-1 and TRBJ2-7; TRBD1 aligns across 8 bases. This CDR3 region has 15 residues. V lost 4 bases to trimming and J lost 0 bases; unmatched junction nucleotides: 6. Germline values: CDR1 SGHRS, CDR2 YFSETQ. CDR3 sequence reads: CASSQFGQGSYEQYF. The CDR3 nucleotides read TGCGCCAGCAGCCAGTTTGGACAGGGCTCCTACGAGCAGTACTTC. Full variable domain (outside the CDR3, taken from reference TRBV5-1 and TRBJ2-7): KAGVTQTPRYLIKTRGQQVTLSCSPISGHRSVSWYQQTPGQGLQFLFEYFSETQRNKGNFPGRFSGRQFSNSRSEMNVSTLELGDSALYLCASSQFGQGSYEQYFGPGTRLTVT.

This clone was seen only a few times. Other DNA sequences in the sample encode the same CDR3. Here the CDR3 DNA reads TGTGCCAGCAGCTTGGAACAGGGGAATTCACCCCTCCACTTT. This translates into CASSLEQGNSPLHF. The chain combines TRBV5-4 with TRBJ1-6; 7 nucleotides align to TRBD1. This CDR3 is 14 amino acids long. The germline V gene has CDR1 SGHNT and CDR2 YYREEE (reference sequence). V dropped 0 bases and J dropped 7; count of bases not matched to a gene: 1. The full variable domain, in which reference TRBV5-4 and TRBJ1-6 provide the parts outside the CDR3, is ETGVTQSPTHLIKTRGQQVTLRCSSQSGHNTVSWYQQALGQGPQFIFQYYREEENGRGNFPPRFSGLQFPNYSSELNVNALELDDSALYLCASSLEQGNSPLHFGNGTRLTVT.

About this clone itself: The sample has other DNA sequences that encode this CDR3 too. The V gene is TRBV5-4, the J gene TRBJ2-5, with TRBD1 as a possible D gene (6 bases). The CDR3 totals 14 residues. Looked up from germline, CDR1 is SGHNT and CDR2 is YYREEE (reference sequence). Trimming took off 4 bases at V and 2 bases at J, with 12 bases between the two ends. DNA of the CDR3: TGTGCCAGCAGCGAAGGGGGTAGTCAAGAGACCCAGTACTTC. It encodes CASSEGGSQETQYF.

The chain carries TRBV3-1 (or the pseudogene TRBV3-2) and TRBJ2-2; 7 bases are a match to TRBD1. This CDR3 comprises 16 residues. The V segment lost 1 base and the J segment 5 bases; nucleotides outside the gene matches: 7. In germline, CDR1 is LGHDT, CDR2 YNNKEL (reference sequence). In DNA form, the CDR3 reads TGTGCCAGCAGCCAAGCGACAGGGTCTTATACCGGGGAGCTGTTTTTT. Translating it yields CASSQATGSYTGELFF.

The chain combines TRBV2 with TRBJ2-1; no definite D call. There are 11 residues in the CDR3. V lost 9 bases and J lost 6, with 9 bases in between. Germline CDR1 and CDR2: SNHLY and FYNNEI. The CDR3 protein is CARTYGNEQFF. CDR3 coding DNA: TGTGCCAGAACCTACGGCAATGAGCAGTTCTTC.

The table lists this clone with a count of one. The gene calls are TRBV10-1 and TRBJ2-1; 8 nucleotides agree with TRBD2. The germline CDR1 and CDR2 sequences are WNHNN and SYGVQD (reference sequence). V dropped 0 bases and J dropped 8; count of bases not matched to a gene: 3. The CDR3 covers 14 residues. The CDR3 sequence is CASSESGTRDEQFF. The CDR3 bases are TGCGCCAGCAGTGAGTCGGGGACTAGGGATGAGCAGTTCTTC.

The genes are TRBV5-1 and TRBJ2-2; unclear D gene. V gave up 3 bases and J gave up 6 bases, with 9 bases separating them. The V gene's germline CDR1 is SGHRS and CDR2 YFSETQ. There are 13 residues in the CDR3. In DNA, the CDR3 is TGCGCCAGCAGCTATCTAGAGGCCGGGGAGCTGTTTTTT. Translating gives CASSYLEAGELFF.

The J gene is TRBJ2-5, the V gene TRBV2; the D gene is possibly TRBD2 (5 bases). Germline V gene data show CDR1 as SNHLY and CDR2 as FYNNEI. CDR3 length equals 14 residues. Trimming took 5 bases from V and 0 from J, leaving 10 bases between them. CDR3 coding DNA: TGTGCCAGCAGTTCCGGGGAGTACCAAGAGACCCAGTACTTC. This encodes CASSSGEYQETQYF.

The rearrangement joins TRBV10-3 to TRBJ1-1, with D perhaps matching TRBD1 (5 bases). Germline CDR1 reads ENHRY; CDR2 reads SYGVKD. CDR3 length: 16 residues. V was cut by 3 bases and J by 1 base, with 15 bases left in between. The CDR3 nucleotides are TGTGCCATCAGTGATTCGAAGGGCGGGGGGAACACTGAAGCTTTCTTT. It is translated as CAISDSKGGGNTEAFF.

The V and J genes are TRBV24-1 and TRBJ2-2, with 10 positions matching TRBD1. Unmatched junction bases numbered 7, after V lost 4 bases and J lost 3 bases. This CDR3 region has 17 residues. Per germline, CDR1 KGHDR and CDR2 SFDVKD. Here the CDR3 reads CATSEHVDRGHTGELFF. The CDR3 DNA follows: TGTGCCACCAGTGAGCATGTAGACAGGGGGCACACCGGGGAGCTGTTTTTT.

CDR3 sequence (DNA): TGTGCCTGGACTCCGGACAGGGGCGAGCAGTACTTC. Its protein product is CAWTPDRGEQYF. The chain uses TRBV30 and TRBJ2-7, with 9 bases lining up with TRBD1. The CDR3 consists of 12 residues. Germline CDR1 GTSNPN, CDR2 SVGIG (reference sequence). Germline trimming cut 4 bases from V and 6 bases from J; bases unmatched to any gene: 4. The whole variable domain, remainder taken from reference TRBV30 and TRBJ2-7, is SQTIHQWPATLVQPVGSPLSLECTVEGTSNPNLYWYRQAAGRGLQLLFYSVGIGQISSEVPQNLSASRPQDRQFILSSKKLLLSDSGFYLCAWTPDRGEQYFGPGTRLTVT.

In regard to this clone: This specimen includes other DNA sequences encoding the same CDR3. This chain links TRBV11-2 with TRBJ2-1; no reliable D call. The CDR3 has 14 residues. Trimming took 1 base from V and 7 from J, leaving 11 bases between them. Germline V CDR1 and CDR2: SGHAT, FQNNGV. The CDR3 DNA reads TGTGCCAGCAGCTTAGCCAGCGTAGATAATGAGCAGTTCTTC. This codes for CASSLASVDNEQFF.

The CDR3 region has the DNA TGTGCCAGCAAGGGAGGCCCTAGCGGCGGGGAGCTGTTTTTT. It is translated as CASKGGPSGGELFF. V is TRBV9 and J is TRBJ2-2, with 7 nucleotides matching TRBD2. This CDR3 spans 14 amino acids. With 6 bases clipped from V and 7 bases from J, the junction kept 9 bases outside the gene matches. The germline V gene has CDR1 SGDLS and CDR2 YYNGEE.

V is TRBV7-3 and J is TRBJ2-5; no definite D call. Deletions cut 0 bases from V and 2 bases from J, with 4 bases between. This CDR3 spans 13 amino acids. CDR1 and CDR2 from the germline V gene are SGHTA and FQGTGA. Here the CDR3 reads CASSLTLQETQYF. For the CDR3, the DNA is TGTGCCAGCAGCTTAACCCTTCAAGAGACCCAGTACTTC. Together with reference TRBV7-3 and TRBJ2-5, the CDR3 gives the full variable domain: GAGVSQTPSNKVTEKGKYVELRCDPISGHTALYWYRQSLGQGPEFLIYFQGTGAADDSGLPNDRFFAVRPEGSVSTLKIQRTERGDSAVYLCASSLTLQETQYFGPGTRLLVL.

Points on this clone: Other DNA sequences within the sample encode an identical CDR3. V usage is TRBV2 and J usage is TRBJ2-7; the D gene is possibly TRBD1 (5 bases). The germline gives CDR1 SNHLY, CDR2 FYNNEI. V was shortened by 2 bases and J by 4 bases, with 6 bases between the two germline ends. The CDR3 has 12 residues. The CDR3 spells CASSERGYEQYF. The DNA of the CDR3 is TGTGCCAGCAGTGAAAGGGGTTACGAGCAGTACTTC. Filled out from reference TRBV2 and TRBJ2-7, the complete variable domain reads EPEVTQTPSHQVTQMGQEVILRCVPISNHLYFYWYRQILGQKVEFLVSFYNNEISEKSEIFDDQFSVERPDGSNFTLKIRSTKLEDSAMYFCASSERGYEQYFGPGTRLTVT.

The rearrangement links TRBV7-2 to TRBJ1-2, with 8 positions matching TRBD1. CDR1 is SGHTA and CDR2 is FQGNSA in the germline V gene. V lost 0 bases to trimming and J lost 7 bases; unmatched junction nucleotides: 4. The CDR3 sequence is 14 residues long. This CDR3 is CASSLARGLRGYTF. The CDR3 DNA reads TGTGCCAGCAGCTTAGCCAGGGGGCTTCGTGGCTACACCTTC.

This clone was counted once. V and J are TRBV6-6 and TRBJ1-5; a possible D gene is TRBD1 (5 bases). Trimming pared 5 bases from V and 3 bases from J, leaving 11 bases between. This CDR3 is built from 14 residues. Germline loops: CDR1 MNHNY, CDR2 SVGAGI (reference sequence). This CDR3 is CASSPTDFNQPQHF. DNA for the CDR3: TGTGCCAGCAGTCCGACAGACTTCAATCAGCCCCAGCATTTT.

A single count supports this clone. The CDR3 here is CASSQPSGGINEQFF. In nucleotides, the CDR3 is TGCGCCAGCAGCCAACCTAGCGGGGGTATCAATGAGCAGTTCTTC. The chain links TRBV4-3 to TRBJ2-1, with 10 bases that match TRBD2. The CDR3 length is 15 residues. Germline V CDR1 and CDR2: LGHNA, YSLEER. Trimming cost V 2 bases and J 6 bases; bases outside gene matches: 4.

For the CDR3, the DNA is TGTGCCAGCAGTTTAGTTGGAGGCAATGAGCAGTTCTTC. It yields the protein CASSLVGGNEQFF. V gene TRBV28 combines with J gene TRBJ2-1; maybe TRBD2 (5 bases). The CDR3 covers 13 residues. CDR1 is MDHEN and CDR2 is SYDVKM in the germline V gene. The V gene lost 2 bases and the J gene lost 6 bases, with 8 bases spanning the gap.

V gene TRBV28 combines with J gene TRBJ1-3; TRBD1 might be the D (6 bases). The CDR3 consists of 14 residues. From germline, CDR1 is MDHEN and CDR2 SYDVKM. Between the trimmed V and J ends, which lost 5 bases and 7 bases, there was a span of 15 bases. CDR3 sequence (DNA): TGTGCCAGCAGTATAACAGGGATAGGTAACACCATATATTTT. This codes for CASSITGIGNTIYF.

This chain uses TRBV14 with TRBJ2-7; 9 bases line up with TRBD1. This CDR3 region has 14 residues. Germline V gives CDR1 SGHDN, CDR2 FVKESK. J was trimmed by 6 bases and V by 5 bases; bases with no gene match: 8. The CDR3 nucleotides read TGTGCCAGCAGCAAGGGACAGGGTTTTGCCGAGCAGTACTTC. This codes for CASSKGQGFAEQYF.

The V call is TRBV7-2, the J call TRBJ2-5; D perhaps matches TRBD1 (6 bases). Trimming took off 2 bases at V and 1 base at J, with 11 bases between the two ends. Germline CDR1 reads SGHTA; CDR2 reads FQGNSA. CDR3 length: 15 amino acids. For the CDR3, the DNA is TGTGCCAGCAGCTTACAGGGGCAGTTCCAAGAGACCCAGTACTTC. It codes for CASSLQGQFQETQYF. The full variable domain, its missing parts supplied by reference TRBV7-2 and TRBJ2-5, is GAGVSQSPSNKVTEKGKDVELRCDPISGHTALYWYRQSLGQGLEFLIYFQGNSAPDKSGLPSDRFSAERTGGSVSTLTIQRTQQEDSAVYLCASSLQGQFQETQYFGPGTRLLVL.

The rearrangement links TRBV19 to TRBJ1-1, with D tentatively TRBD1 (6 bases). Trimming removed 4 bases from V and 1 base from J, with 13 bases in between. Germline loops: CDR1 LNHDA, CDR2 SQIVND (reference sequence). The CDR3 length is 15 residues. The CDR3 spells CASSTSHRENTEAFF. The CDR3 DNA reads TGTGCCAGTAGTACTTCACACAGGGAGAACACTGAAGCTTTCTTT. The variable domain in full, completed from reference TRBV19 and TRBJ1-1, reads DGGITQSPKYLFRKEGQNVTLSCEQNLNHDAMYWYRQDPGQGLRLIYYSQIVNDFQKGDIAEGYSVSREKKESFPLTVTSAQKNPTAFYLCASSTSHRENTEAFFGQGTRLTVV.

CDR3 sequence (DNA): TGTGCCAGTAGGACCCAGACAGGGGTTGGTGGCTACACCTTC. Translation: CASRTQTGVGGYTF. This chain links TRBV19 with TRBJ1-2; 8 bases agree with TRBD1. This CDR3 is built from 14 residues. Trimming removed 6 bases from V and 7 bases from J; junction bases left unmatched: 10. In germline, CDR1 is LNHDA, CDR2 SQIVND (reference sequence).